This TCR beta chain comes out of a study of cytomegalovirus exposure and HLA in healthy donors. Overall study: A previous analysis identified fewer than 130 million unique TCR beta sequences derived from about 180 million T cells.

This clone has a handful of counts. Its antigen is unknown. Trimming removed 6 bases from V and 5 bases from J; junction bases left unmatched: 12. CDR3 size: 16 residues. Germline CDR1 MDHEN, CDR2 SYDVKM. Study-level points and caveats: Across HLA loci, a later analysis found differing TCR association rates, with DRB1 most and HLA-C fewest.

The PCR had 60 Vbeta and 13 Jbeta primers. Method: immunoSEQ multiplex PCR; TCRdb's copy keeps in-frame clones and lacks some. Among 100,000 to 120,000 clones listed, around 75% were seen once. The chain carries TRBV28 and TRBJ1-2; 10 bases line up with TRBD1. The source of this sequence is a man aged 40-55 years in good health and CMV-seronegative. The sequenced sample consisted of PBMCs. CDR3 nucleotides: TGTGCCAGCAGCGTAACCCGGACAGGGGGTACGTATGGCTACACCTTC. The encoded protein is CASSVTRTGGTYGYTF.